The 11 T cell receptor beta chains presented below share a single source sample, sequenced in a study of blood T cell repertoires in COVID-19. Sequencing was performed with immunoSEQ multiplex PCR; in TCRdb, only in-frame clones are kept and a portion is missing. The sample has approximately 150,000 clones, around 85% seen once. Sequences were obtained from PBMCs or T cells enriched from blood (not recorded which). The receptors here all came from a woman in her forties with acute COVID-19.

The V gene is TRBV28, the J gene TRBJ2-1; weak D call: TRBD1 (6 bases). This CDR3 spans 16 amino acids. The germline gives CDR1 MDHEN, CDR2 SYDVKM. The V and J ends lost 1 base and 3 bases respectively, with 13 bases between them. CDR3: CASSLSGAIGYNEQFF. In nucleotides, the CDR3 is TGTGCCAGCAGTTTATCAGGGGCAATCGGCTACAATGAGCAGTTCTTC.

The V and J genes are TRBV19 and TRBJ1-1; TRBD1 agrees at 9 bases. Germline loops: CDR1 LNHDA, CDR2 SQIVND (reference sequence). Trimming at V came to 4 bases and at J to 5 bases, leaving 5 bases not matched to a gene. The CDR3 extends over 14 amino acids. As DNA, the CDR3 is TGTGCCAGTAGTACATGGGACAGGGCGACTGAAGCTTTCTTT. It codes for CASSTWDRATEAFF.

This chain uses TRBV7-3 with TRBJ2-6; D unresolved. The CDR3 sequence is 15 residues long. The V and J ends lost 5 bases and 4 bases respectively, with 12 bases between them. Germline CDR1 SGHTA, CDR2 FQGTGA. CDR3 sequence reads: CASSLSSTGANVLTF. In nucleotides, the CDR3 is TGTGCCAGCAGCCTCTCATCTACCGGGGCCAACGTCCTGACTTTC.

The chain has TRBV4-1 and TRBJ1-2; TRBD1 matches at 7 bases. Germline CDR1 reads MGHRA; CDR2 reads YSYEKL. With V trimmed by 0 bases and J by 4 bases, 8 bases remained unmatched. The length of the CDR3 is 16 residues. This CDR3 reads CASSQDQTGRIYGYTF. For the CDR3, the DNA is TGCGCCAGCAGCCAAGACCAGACAGGGAGGATCTATGGCTACACCTTC.

This clone was picked up a small number of times. This chain joins TRBV5-4 and TRBJ2-5, with D hard to call. The V and J ends lost 0 bases and 2 bases respectively, with 8 bases between them. The CDR3 runs to 14 residues. Germline assignment: CDR1 SGHNT and CDR2 YYREEE (reference sequence). In DNA form, the CDR3 reads TGTGCCAGCAGCTTGGGGTATACTCAAGAGACCCAGTACTTC. Protein product: CASSLGYTQETQYF. The whole variable domain, filled in from reference TRBV5-4 and TRBJ2-5, reads ETGVTQSPTHLIKTRGQQVTLRCSSQSGHNTVSWYQQALGQGPQFIFQYYREEENGRGNFPPRFSGLQFPNYSSELNVNALELDDSALYLCASSLGYTQETQYFGPGTRLLVL.

On this clone: The same CDR3 also results from other DNA sequences found in this sample. The CDR3 DNA reads TGTGCCTGGACAGGGGGAAACTATGGCTACACCTTC. This sequence encodes CAWTGGNYGYTF. The rearrangement joins TRBV30 to TRBJ1-2, with TRBD1 identical over 7 bases. The J segment lost 2 bases and the V segment lost 4 bases, leaving 1 base of the junction unmatched. The CDR3 is 12 amino acids. CDR1 GTSNPN and CDR2 SVGIG come from the germline V gene (reference sequence).

The V gene is TRBV11-2, the J gene TRBJ1-5, with unresolved D. Between the trimmed V and J ends, which lost 3 bases and 4 bases, there was a span of 22 bases. This CDR3 has 18 residues. In germline, CDR1 is SGHAT, CDR2 FQNNGV. CDR3: CASSFRLEAVDSNQPQHF. The CDR3 DNA reads as TGTGCCAGCAGCTTTCGGTTGGAAGCAGTTGACTCAAATCAGCCCCAGCATTTT.

V and J are TRBV9 and TRBJ1-3; unclear D gene. This CDR3 is 13 amino acids long. Germline V lookup: CDR1 SGDLS, CDR2 YYNGEE. Trimming shortened V by 4 bases and J by 7 bases, and 12 bases separated the two germline ends. The CDR3 protein is CASSPREANTIYF. The CDR3 bases are TGTGCCAGCAGCCCTAGGGAGGCGAACACCATATATTTT. The full variable domain, with the rest looked up from reference TRBV9 and TRBJ1-3, is DSGVTQTPKHLITATGQRVTLRCSPRSGDLSVYWYQQSLDQGLQFLIQYYNGEERAKGNILERFSAQQFPDLHSELNLSSLELGDSALYFCASSPREANTIYFGEGSWLTVV.

The chain uses TRBV19 and TRBJ1-2, with 7 positions matching TRBD1. Germline assignment: CDR1 LNHDA and CDR2 SQIVND (reference sequence). V lost 3 bases to trimming and J lost 2 bases; unmatched junction nucleotides: 9. The CDR3 is 16 residues long. CDR3 sequence (DNA): TGTGCCAGTAGTATGTTCGGGACAGCCGGGAACTATGGCTACACCTTC. Residues: CASSMFGTAGNYGYTF.

V and J are TRBV15 and TRBJ2-7; D remains ambiguous. This CDR3 region has 18 residues. Germline values: CDR1 LNHNV, CDR2 YYDKDF (reference sequence). V was clipped by 0 bases and J by 0 bases, with 18 bases between them. DNA for the CDR3: TGTGCCACCAGCAGAGACAATCTGCGCGGAGAAGACTCCTACGAGCAGTACGTC. The encoded protein is CATSRDNLRGEDSYEQYV.

This chain connects TRBV19 to TRBJ2-3; 9 bases match TRBD1. The germline CDR1 and CDR2 sequences are LNHDA and SQIVND (reference sequence). Trimming took 6 bases from V and 6 from J; bases not matched to a gene: 10. The CDR3 is 15 residues long. In DNA form, the CDR3 reads TGTGCCAGTAGCCTGAGGACAGGGGATTTTGATACGCAGTATTTT. This gives the protein CASSLRTGDFDTQYF.